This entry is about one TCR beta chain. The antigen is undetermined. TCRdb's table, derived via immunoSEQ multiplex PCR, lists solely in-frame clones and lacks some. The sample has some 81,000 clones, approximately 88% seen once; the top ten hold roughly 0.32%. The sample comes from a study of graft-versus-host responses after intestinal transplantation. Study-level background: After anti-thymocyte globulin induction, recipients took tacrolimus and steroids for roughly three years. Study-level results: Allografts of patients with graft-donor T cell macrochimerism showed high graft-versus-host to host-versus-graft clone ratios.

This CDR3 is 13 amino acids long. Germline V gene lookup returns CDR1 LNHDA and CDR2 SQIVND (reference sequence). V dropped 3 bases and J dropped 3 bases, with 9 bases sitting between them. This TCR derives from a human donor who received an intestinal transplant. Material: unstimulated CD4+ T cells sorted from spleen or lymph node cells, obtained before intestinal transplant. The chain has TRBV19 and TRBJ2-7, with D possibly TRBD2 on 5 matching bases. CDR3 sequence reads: CASSMTKNYEQYF. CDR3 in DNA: TGTGCCAGTAGTATGACTAAAAACTACGAGCAGTACTTC.